This TCR beta chain is drawn from a study of T-cell reconstitution after alpha-beta-depleted transplantation in children. Findings of the study overall: Reportedly, only several hundred clones from non-depleted graft cells drove alpha-beta T-cell counts at about two months. It was newly produced T cells that mostly accounted for T-cell counts and diversity one year after transplant. Some patients' high day-60 TCRbeta diversity was traced to surviving recipient T cells and thymic progenitors.

As it was prepared, the TCRbeta library received unique molecular identifiers. In TCRdb, the PCR reads were re-called with MiXCR into one record per CDR3 protein. The table records some 440,000 distinct CDR3 sequences, 15% to 20% of them present only once. The V gene's germline CDR1 is MNHEY and CDR2 SMNVEV (reference sequence). This CDR3 comprises 16 residues. The V gene end was trimmed by 4 bases and the J gene end by 7 bases; junction bases not matched to a gene: 16. To note about this clonotype: Its antigen is unidentified.

The rearrangement links TRBV27 to TRBJ2-7; TRBD1 aligns across 7 bases. This sample comprised PBMCs, mostly from graft donor cells, obtained 360 days after TCRalphabeta/CD19-depleted stem cell transplant. This clonotype originated in a boy in the first two years of life who had a stem cell transplant for Wiskott-Aldrich syndrome, so the T cells may come from the graft donor. The CDR3 nucleotides read TGTGCCAGCAGTTCTGCAGGGGGTACCACCTACAGAGAGCAGTACTTC. The encoded protein is CASSSAGGTTYREQYF.